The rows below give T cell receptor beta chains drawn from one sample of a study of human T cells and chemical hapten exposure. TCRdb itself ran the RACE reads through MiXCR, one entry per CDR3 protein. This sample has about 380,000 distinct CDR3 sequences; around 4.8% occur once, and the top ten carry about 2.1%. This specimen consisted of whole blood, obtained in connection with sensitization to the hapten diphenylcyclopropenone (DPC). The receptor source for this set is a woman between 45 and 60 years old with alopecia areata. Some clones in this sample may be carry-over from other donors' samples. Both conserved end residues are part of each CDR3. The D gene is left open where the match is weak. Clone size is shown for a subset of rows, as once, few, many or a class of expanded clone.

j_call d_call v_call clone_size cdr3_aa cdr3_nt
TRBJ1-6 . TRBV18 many CASSPSVTGMGSPLHF TGTGCCAGCTCACCTTCAGTAACAGGGATGGGATCACCCCTCCACTTT
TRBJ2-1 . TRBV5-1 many CASSIGLINEQFF TGCGCCAGCAGCATCGGACTTATCAATGAGCAGTTCTTC
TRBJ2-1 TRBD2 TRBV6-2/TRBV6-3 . CASRLAGDIEQFF TGTGCCAGCAGACTAGCGGGAGATATTGAGCAGTTCTTC
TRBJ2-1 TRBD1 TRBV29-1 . CSAQGTAEYNEQFF TGCAGCGCCCAAGGGACAGCAGAATACAATGAGCAGTTCTTC
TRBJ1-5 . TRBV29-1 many CSVVENSNQPQHF TGCAGCGTTGTGGAGAATAGCAATCAGCCCCAGCATTTT
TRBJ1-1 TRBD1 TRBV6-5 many CASSYRDRVAEAFF TGTGCCAGCAGTTACCGGGACAGGGTGGCTGAAGCTTTCTTT
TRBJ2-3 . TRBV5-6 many CASSFDLTTRADTQYF TGTGCCAGCAGCTTCGACCTTACGACTAGGGCAGATACGCAGTATTTT
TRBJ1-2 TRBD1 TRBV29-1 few CSVEFPRQGEGYTF TGCAGCGTTGAATTCCCTCGACAGGGGGAAGGCTACACCTTC
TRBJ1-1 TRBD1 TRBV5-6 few CASSFGQGAAEAFF TGTGCCAGCAGCTTTGGGCAGGGGGCCGCTGAAGCTTTCTTT
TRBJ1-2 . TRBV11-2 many CASSALRFFGYTF TGTGCCAGCAGCGCATTAAGGTTCTTCGGCTACACCTTC
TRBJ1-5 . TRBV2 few CASSVSGSGEPQHF TGTGCCAGCAGTGTCTCAGGCAGTGGGGAGCCCCAGCATTTT
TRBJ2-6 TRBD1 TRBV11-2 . CASSPGTGAYDGANVLTF TGTGCCAGCAGCCCCGGGACAGGGGCTTATGACGGGGCCAACGTCCTGACTTTC
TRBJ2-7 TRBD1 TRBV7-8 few CASSWDRDSEQYF TGTGCCAGCAGCTGGGACAGGGATAGCGAGCAGTACTTC
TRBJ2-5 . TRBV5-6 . CASSLSVRVEETQYF TGTGCCAGCAGCTTGTCCGTTAGGGTGGAAGAGACCCAGTACTTC
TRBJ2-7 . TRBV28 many CASSLRLSGSGEQYF TGTGCCAGCAGTTTACGATTAAGCGGGTCGGGCGAGCAGTACTTC
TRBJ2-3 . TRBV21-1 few CASRDRSTDTQYF TGTGCCAGCAGAGACAGGAGCACAGATACGCAGTATTTT
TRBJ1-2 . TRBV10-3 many CAISDGQGRPAYGYTF TGTGCCATCAGTGATGGCCAGGGGCGACCTGCCTATGGCTACACCTTC
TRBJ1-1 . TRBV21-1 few CASSTCRDRGGEGTEAFF TGTGCCAGCAGCACATGCCGGGACAGGGGCGGTGAGGGCACTGAAGCTTTCTTT
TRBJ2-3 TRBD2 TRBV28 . CASSRPAGSTDTQYF TGTGCCAGCAGCCGCCCAGCGGGAAGCACAGATACGCAGTATTTT
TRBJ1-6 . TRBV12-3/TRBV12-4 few CASGYNQNSPLHF TGTGCCAGCGGATACAATCAAAATTCACCCCTCCACTTT
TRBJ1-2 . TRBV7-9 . CASTPTEASHGYTF TGTGCCAGCACCCCGACAGAAGCTTCCCATGGCTACACCTTC
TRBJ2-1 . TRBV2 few CASSSFGGNEQFF TGTGCCAGCAGTTCTTTCGGGGGCAATGAGCAGTTCTTC
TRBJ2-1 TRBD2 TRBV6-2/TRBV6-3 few CASSAGTSGIYNEQFF TGTGCCAGCAGCGCAGGGACTAGCGGGATTTACAATGAGCAGTTCTTC
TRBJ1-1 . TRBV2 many CASSKPEGPFF TGTGCCAGCAGTAAACCCGAAGGACCTTTCTTT
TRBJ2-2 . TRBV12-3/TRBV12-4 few CASSVDVHATTGELFF TGTGCCAGCAGTGTCGACGTGCACGCGACCACCGGGGAGCTGTTTTTT
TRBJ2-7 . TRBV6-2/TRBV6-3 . CASSSGSNSYEQYF TGTGCCAGCAGTTCGGGCAGTAACTCCTACGAGCAGTACTTC
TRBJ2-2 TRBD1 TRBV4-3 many CASSWDSDTGELFF TGCGCCAGCAGTTGGGACAGTGACACCGGGGAGCTGTTTTTT
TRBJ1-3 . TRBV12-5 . CASGPRTNSGGTIYF TGTGCTAGTGGTCCTAGGACGAACTCTGGAGGGACCATATATTTT
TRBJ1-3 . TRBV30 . CAWSFWSGNTIYF TGTGCCTGGAGCTTCTGGTCTGGAAACACCATATATTTT
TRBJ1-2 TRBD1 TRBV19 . CASSTGTGGAKGYTF TGTGCCAGTAGTACCGGGACAGGGGGCGCGAAGGGCTACACCTTC
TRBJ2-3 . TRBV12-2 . CASRPRTSGVLTYTQYF TGTGCAAGTCGCCCCAGGACTAGCGGGGTTCTAACGTATACGCAGTATTTT
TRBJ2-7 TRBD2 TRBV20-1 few CSARDSTGTSGYEQYF TGCAGTGCTAGAGATAGCACCGGGACTAGCGGTTACGAGCAGTACTTC
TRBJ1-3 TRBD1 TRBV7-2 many CASSFGTATGNTIYF TGTGCCAGCAGCTTTGGGACAGCCACTGGAAACACCATATATTTT
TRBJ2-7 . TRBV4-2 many CASSQGDGSYEQYF TGTGCCAGCAGCCAGGGGGACGGCTCCTACGAGCAGTACTTC
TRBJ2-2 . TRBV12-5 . CASEGSYTGELFF TGTGCTAGTGAGGGCAGTTACACCGGGGAGCTGTTTTTT
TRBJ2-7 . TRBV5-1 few CASSLADNRDPYEQYF TGCGCCAGCAGCTTGGCCGACAACAGGGACCCCTACGAGCAGTACTTC
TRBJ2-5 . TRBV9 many CASSTSAGSVGETQYF TGTGCCAGCAGCACCTCAGCCGGGAGTGTGGGAGAGACCCAGTACTTC
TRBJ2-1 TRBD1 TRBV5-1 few CATSSGTGGPRLYNEQFF TGCGCCACCTCCAGTGGGACAGGGGGCCCTCGACTTTACAATGAGCAGTTCTTC
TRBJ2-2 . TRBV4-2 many CASSHSLGSGELFF TGTGCCAGCAGCCACTCACTAGGGAGCGGGGAGCTGTTTTTT
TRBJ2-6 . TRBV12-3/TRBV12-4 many CASSFYSGANVLTF TGTGCCAGCAGTTTTTACTCTGGGGCCAACGTCCTGACTTTC